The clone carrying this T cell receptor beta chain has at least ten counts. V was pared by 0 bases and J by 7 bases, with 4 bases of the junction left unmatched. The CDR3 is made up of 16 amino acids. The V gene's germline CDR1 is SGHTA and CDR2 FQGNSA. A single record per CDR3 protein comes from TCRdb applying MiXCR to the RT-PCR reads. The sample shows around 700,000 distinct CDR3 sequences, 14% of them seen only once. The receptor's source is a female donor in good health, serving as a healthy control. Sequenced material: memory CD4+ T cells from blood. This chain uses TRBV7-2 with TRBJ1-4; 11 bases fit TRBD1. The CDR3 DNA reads TGTGCCAGCAGCTTAGCGGGTGGGACAGGGGGTGAAAAACTGTTTTTT. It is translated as CASSLAGGTGGEKLFF.